Each of the 9 T cell receptor beta chains below was sequenced from the same sample in a study of PD-L1 blockade in urothelial cancer. This table comes from immunoSEQ multiplex PCR, and its TCRdb copy is limited to in-frame clones, with some not included. The table shows about 21,000 clones, with nearly 90% occurring only once. The material was PBMCs, obtained around atezolizumab (anti-PD-L1) treatment. The source is a woman aged 55-70 years with urothelial cancer.

The gene calls are TRBV29-1 and TRBJ1-4, with D perhaps TRBD1 (6 bases). Germline lookup yields CDR1 SQVTM and CDR2 ANQGSEA. The CDR3 consists of 12 residues. The V and J ends lost 3 bases and 6 bases respectively, with 8 bases between them. As DNA, the CDR3 is TGCAGCGTTGAGGACAGATATGAAAAACTGTTTTTT. Protein: CSVEDRYEKLFF.

The chain couples TRBV5-8 to TRBJ2-2, with 8 bases fitting TRBD2. The trim removed 1 base at V and 5 bases at J, leaving 4 bases unmatched. This CDR3 is 15 amino acids long. Per the germline V gene, CDR1 is SGHTS and CDR2 is YDEGEE. The CDR3 loop is CASSLSGRGTGELFF. CDR3 nucleotide sequence: TGTGCCAGCAGCTTGAGCGGGAGAGGAACCGGGGAGCTGTTTTTT.

The V call is TRBV5-1, the J call TRBJ2-3; 9 positions match TRBD2. CDR3 length equals 18 residues. Germline assignment: CDR1 SGHRS and CDR2 YFSETQ. Trimming at V came to 0 bases and at J to 4 bases, leaving 12 bases not matched to a gene. The DNA for the CDR3 is TGCGCCAGCAGCTTGGACCGCGGACTAGCGAACAGGGCAGATACGCAGTATTTT. Amino acid sequence: CASSLDRGLANRADTQYF.

The V and J genes are TRBV18 and TRBJ1-2, with D perhaps matching TRBD1 (5 bases). V lost 0 bases and J lost 12, with 23 bases in between. This CDR3 spans 16 amino acids. The germline V gene encodes CDR1 KGHSH and CDR2 LQKENI. The CDR3 spells CASSPPDPYWGSRNTF. The CDR3 DNA reads as TGTGCCAGCTCACCACCCGACCCATATTGGGGCTCCAGAAACACCTTC.

This sequence joins TRBV6-6 and TRBJ2-5, with 12 bases that match TRBD2. CDR3 length: 15 residues. Germline trimming cut 5 bases from V and 5 bases from J; bases unmatched to any gene: 6. Germline V CDR1 and CDR2: MNHNY, SVGAGI (reference sequence). DNA for the CDR3: TGTGCCAGCAGTCCAGGACTAGCGGGATTGGAGACCCAGTACTTC. Its translation is CASSPGLAGLETQYF.

This sequence joins TRBV29-1 and TRBJ1-5; D gene ambiguous. Trimming removed 4 bases at V and 6 bases at J, with 13 bases between. The CDR3 sequence is 13 residues long. The germline V gene has CDR1 SQVTM and CDR2 ANQGSEA. DNA for the CDR3: TGCAGCGTTGGACTGAATGAGGGTCAGCCCCAGCATTTT. It translates to CSVGLNEGQPQHF.

The V call is TRBV29-1, the J call TRBJ2-5; the match to TRBD1 covers 7 bases. V dropped 7 bases and J dropped 3; count of bases not matched to a gene: 8. Germline values: CDR1 SQVTM, CDR2 ANQGSEA. The CDR3 length is 13 residues. As DNA, the CDR3 is TGCAGCGGGGGCCAGGGGGTTGAAGAGACCCAGTACTTC. Its protein product is CSGGQGVEETQYF.

The chain joins TRBV9 to TRBJ2-6, with 7 bases that match TRBD1. In germline, CDR1 is SGDLS, CDR2 YYNGEE. The CDR3 has 19 amino acids. The junction had 11 bases not matched to a gene; V was cut back by 0 bases and J by 2 bases. The CDR3 DNA is TGTGCCAGCAGCGTAGCCGGGACAGAAATCAGAGCTGGGGCCAACGTCCTGACTTTC. It translates to CASSVAGTEIRAGANVLTF. The full variable domain, its missing parts supplied by reference TRBV9 and TRBJ2-6, is DSGVTQTPKHLITATGQRVTLRCSPRSGDLSVYWYQQSLDQGLQFLIQYYNGEERAKGNILERFSAQQFPDLHSELNLSSLELGDSALYFCASSVAGTEIRAGANVLTFGAGSRLTVL.

DNA of the CDR3: TGTGCCAGCAGTTTATATGGGGGAGGGTGGAGTAATGAAAAACTGTTTTTT. It specifies CASSLYGGGWSNEKLFF. The gene calls are TRBV28 and TRBJ1-4; tentatively, D is TRBD1 (5 bases). CDR3 length: 17 residues. The germline V gene has CDR1 MDHEN and CDR2 SYDVKM. V lost 1 base to trimming and J lost 4 bases, with 16 bases between them.